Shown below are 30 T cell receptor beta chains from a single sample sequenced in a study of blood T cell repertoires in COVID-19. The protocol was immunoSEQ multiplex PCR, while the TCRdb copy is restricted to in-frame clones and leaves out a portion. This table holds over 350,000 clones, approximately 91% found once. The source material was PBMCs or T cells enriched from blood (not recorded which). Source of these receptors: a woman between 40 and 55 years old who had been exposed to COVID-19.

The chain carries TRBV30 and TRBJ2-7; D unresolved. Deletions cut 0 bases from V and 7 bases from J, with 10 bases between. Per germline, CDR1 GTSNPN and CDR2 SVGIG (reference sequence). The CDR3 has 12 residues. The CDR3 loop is CAWSVRVQEQYF. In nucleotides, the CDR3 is TGTGCCTGGAGTGTACGGGTCCAAGAGCAGTACTTC.

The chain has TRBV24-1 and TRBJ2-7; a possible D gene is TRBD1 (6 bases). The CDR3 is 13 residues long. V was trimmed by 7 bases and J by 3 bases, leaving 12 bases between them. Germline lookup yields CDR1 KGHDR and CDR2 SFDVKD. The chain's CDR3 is CATRKQGYYEQYF. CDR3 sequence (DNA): TGTGCCACCAGGAAACAGGGCTACTACGAGCAGTACTTC.

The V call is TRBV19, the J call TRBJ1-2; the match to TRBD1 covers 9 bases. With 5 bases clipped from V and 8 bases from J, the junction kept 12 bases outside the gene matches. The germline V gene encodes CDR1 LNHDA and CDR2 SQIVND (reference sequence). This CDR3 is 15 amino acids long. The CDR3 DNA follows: TGTGCCAGTAGTCCACAGGGGGCGCTTCTTACCGGCTACACCTTC. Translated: CASSPQGALLTGYTF.

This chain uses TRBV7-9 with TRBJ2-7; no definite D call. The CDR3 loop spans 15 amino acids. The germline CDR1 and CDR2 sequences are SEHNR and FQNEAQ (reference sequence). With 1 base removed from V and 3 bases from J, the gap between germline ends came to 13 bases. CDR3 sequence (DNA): TGTGCCAGCAGCTTAGAGTGGCAGAGAGGCTACGAGCAGTACTTC. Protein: CASSLEWQRGYEQYF.

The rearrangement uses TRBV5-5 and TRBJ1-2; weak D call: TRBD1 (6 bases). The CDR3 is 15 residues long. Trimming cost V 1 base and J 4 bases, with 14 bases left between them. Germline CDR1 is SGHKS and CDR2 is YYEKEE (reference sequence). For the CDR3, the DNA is TGTGCCAGCAGCTTGCAACAGGGTGCGTTCTATGGCTACACCTTC. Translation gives CASSLQQGAFYGYTF.

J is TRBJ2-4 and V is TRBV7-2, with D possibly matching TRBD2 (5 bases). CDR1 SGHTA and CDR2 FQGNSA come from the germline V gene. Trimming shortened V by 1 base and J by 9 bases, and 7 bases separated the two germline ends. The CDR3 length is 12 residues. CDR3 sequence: CASSLDGGIQYF. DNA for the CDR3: TGTGCCAGCAGCTTAGATGGAGGCATTCAGTACTTC.

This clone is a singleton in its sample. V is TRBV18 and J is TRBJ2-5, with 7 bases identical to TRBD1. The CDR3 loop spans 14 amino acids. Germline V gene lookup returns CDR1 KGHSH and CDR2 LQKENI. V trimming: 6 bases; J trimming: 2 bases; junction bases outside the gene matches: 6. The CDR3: CASSERTGQETQYF. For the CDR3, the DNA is TGTGCCAGCTCCGAGAGGACAGGACAAGAGACCCAGTACTTC.

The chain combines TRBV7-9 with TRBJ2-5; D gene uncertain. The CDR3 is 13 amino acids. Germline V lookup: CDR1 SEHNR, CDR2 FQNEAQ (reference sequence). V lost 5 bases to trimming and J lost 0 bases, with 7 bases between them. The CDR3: CASSPLNQETQYF. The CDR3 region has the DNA TGTGCCAGCAGCCCCTTAAACCAAGAGACCCAGTACTTC.

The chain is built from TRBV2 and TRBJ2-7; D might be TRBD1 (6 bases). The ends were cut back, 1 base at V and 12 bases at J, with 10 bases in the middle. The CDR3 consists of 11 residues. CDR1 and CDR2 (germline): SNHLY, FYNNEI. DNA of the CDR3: TGTGCCAGCAGTGAAGTGGGGGCTCGGTACTTC. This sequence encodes CASSEVGARYF.

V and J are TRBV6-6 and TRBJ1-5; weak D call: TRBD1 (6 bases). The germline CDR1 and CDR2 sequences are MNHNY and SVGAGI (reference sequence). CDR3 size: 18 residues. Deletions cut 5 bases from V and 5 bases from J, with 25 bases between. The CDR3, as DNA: TGTGCCAGCAGTCTTAGGCCTCCTCGAGGGGGGGATCATCAGCCCCAGCATTTT. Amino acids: CASSLRPPRGGDHQPQHF.

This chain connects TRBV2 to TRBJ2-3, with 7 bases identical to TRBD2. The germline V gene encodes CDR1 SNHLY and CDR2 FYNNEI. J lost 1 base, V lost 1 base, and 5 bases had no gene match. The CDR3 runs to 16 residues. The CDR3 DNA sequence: TGTGCCAGCAGTGAAGTTCAGGGAGGGCGCACAGATACGCAGTATTTT. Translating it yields CASSEVQGGRTDTQYF.

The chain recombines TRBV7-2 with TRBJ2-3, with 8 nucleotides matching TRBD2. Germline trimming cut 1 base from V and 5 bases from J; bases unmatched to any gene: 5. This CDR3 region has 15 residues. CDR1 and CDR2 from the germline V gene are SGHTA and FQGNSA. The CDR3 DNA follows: TGTGCCAGCAGCTTAGGTCGGGGGGGGCAAGATACGCAGTATTTT. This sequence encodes CASSLGRGGQDTQYF.

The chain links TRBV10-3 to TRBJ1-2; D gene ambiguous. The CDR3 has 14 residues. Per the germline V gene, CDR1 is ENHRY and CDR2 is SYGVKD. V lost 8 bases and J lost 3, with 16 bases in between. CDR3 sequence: CAIAAGNFDYGYTF. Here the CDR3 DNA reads TGTGCCATCGCCGCGGGGAATTTTGACTATGGCTACACCTTC.

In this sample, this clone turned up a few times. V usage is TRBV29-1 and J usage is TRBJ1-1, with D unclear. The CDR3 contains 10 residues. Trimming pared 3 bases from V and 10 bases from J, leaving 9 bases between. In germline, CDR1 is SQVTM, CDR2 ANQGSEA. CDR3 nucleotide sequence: TGCAGCGTTGATACGGGATCAGCTTTCTTT. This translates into CSVDTGSAFF.

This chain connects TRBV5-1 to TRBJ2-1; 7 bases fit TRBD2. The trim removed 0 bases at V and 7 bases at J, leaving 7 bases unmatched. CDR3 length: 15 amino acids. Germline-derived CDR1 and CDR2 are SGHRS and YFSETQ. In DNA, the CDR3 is TGCGCCAGCAGCTTGGACGGGAGGATTAGGAATGAGCAGTTCTTC. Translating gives CASSLDGRIRNEQFF.

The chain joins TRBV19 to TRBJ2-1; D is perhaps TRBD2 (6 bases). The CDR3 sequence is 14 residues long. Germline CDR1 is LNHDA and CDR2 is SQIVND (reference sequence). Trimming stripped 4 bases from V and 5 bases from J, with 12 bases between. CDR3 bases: TGTGCCAGTAGTAGCGGGGCCCGTAACAATGAGCAGTTCTTC. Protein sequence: CASSSGARNNEQFF.

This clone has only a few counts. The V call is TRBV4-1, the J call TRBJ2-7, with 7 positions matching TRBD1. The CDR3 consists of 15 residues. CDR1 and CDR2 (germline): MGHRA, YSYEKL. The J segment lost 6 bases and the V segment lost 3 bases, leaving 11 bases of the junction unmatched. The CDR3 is CASSHAGQAAGEQYF. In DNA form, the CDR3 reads TGCGCCAGCAGCCATGCCGGACAGGCCGCCGGCGAGCAGTACTTC.

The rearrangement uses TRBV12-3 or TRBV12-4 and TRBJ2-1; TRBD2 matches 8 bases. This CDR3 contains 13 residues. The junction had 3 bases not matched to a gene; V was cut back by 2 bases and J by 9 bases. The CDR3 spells CASSLITSGEQFF. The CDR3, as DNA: TGTGCCAGCAGTTTAATCACTAGCGGTGAGCAGTTCTTC.

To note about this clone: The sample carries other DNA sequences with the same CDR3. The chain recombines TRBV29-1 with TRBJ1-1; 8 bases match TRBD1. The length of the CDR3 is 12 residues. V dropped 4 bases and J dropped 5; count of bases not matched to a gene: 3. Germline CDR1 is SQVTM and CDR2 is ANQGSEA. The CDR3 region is CSVGTGRTEAFF. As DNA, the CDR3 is TGCAGCGTTGGGACAGGGCGTACTGAAGCTTTCTTT.

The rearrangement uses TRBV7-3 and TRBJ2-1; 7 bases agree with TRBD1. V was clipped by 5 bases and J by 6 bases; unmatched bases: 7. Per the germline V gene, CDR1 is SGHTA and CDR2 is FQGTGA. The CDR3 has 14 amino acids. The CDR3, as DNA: TGTGCCAGCAGCCCCCCGGACAGGAGCAATGAGCAGTTCTTC. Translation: CASSPPDRSNEQFF.

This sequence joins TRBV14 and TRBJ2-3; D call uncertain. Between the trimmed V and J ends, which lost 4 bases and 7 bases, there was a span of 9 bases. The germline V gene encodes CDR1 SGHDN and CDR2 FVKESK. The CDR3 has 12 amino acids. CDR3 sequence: CASSPASNTQYF. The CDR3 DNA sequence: TGTGCCAGCAGCCCCGCCAGTAATACGCAGTATTTT.

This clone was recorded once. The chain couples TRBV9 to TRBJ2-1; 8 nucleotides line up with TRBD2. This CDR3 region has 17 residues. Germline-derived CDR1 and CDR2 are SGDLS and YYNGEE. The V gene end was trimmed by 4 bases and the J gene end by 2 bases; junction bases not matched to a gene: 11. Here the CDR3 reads CASSQEGPGLAYNEQFF. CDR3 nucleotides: TGTGCCAGCAGCCAGGAGGGTCCGGGACTAGCCTACAATGAGCAGTTCTTC.

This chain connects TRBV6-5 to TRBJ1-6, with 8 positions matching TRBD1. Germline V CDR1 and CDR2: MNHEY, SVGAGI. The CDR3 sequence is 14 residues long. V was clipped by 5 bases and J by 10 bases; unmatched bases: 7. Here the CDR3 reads CASSKGQVSSPLHF. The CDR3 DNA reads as TGTGCCAGCAGTAAGGGACAGGTGTCCTCACCCCTCCACTTT.

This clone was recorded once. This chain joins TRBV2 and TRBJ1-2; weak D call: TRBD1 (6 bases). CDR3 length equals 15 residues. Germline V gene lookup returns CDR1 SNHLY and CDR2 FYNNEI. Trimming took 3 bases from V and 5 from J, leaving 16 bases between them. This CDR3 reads CASSDGGLSIYGYTF. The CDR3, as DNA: TGTGCCAGCAGTGACGGGGGGCTGAGCATTTATGGCTACACCTTC.

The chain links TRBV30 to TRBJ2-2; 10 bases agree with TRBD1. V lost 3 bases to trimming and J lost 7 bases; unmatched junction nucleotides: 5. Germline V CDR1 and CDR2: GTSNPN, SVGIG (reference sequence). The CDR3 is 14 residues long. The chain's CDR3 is CAWSLGTGVGELFF. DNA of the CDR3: TGTGCCTGGAGCTTGGGGACAGGGGTCGGGGAGCTGTTTTTT.

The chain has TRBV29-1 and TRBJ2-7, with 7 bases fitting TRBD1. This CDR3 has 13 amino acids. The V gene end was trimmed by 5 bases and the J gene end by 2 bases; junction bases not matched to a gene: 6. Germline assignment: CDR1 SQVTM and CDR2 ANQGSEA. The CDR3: CSVRSGQTYEQYF. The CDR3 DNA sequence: TGCAGCGTTAGGTCGGGACAGACCTACGAGCAGTACTTC.

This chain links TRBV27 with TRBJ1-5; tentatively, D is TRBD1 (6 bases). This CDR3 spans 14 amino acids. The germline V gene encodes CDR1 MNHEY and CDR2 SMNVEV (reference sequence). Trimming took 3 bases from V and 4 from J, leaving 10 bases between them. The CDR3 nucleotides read TGTGCCAGCAGTTTCAGGGGTCGGAATCAGCCCCAGCATTTT. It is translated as CASSFRGRNQPQHF.

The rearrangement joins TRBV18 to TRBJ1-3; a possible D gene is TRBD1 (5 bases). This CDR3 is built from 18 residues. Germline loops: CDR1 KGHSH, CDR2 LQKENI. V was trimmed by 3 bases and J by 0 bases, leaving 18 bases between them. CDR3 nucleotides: TGTGCCAGCTCACCGGAACGACAGTTAACCACCTCTGGAAACACCATATATTTT. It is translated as CASSPERQLTTSGNTIYF.

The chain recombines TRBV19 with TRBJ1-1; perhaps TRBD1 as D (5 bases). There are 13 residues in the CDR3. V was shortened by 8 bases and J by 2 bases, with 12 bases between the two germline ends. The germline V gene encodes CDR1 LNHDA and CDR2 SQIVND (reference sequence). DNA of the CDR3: TGTGCCAGTTCTCAGGGTCCAAACACTGAAGCTTTCTTT. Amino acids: CASSQGPNTEAFF.

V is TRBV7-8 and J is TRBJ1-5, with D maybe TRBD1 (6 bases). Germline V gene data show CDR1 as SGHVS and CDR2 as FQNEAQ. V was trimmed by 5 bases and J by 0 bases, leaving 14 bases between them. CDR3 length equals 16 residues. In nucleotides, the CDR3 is TGTGCCAGCAGCCCTAGGGGGGGGAATAGCAATCAGCCCCAGCATTTT. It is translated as CASSPRGGNSNQPQHF.